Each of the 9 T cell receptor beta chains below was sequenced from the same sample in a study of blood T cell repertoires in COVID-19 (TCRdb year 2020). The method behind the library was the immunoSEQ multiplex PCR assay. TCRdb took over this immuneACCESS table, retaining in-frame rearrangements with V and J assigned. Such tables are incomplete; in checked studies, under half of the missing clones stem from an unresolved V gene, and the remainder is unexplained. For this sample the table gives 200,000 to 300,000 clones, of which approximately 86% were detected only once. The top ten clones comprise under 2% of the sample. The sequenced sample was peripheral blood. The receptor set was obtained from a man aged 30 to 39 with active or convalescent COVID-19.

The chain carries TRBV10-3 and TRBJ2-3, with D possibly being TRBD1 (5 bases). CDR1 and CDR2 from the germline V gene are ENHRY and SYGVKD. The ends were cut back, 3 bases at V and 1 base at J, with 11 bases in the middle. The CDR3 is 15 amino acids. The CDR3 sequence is CAISEAGSGTDTQYF. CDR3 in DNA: TGTGCCATCAGTGAAGCAGGGTCTGGCACAGATACGCAGTATTTT.

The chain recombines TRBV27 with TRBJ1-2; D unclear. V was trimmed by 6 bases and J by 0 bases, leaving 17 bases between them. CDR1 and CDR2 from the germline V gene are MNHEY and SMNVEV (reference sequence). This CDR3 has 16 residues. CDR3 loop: CASRLSHSATNYGYTF. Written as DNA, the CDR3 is TGTGCCAGCAGACTCTCCCATTCAGCGACTAACTATGGCTACACCTTC.

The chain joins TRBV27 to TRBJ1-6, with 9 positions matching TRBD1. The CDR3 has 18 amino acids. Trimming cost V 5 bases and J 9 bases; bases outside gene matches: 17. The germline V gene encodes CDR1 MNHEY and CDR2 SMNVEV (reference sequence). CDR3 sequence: CASSNLLSSGTGISPLHF. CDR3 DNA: TGTGCCAGCAGTAATCTCCTGTCTTCCGGGACAGGGATTTCACCCCTCCACTTT.

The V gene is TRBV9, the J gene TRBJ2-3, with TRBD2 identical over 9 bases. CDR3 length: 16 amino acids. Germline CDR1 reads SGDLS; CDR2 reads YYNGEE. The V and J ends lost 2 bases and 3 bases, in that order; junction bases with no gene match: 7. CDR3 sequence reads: CASSVGERGVTDTQYF. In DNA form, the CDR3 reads TGTGCCAGCAGCGTGGGGGAGCGGGGGGTTACAGATACGCAGTATTTT.

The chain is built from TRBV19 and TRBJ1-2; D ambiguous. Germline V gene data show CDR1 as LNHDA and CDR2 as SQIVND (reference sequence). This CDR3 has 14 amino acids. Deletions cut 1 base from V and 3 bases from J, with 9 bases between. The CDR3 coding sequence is TGTGCCAGTAGTATAGTCGGCCAGGACTATGGCTACACCTTC. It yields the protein CASSIVGQDYGYTF. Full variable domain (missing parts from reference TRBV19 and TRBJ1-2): DGGITQSPKYLFRKEGQNVTLSCEQNLNHDAMYWYRQDPGQGLRLIYYSQIVNDFQKGDIAEGYSVSREKKESFPLTVTSAQKNPTAFYLCASSIVGQDYGYTFGSGTRLTVV.

The CDR3 reads CATTGTSGGTTDTQYF. CDR3 coding DNA: TGTGCCACCACAGGGACTAGCGGGGGAACCACAGATACGCAGTATTTT. The V and J genes are TRBV19 and TRBJ2-3; 14 nucleotides align to TRBD2. The CDR3 contains 16 residues. The J segment lost 2 bases and the V segment lost 10 bases, leaving 8 bases of the junction unmatched. The germline gives CDR1 LNHDA, CDR2 SQIVND (reference sequence).

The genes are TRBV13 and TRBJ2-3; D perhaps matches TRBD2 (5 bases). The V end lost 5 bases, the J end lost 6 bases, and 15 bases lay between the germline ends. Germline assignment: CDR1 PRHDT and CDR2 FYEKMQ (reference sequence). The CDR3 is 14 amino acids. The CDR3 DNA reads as TGTGCCAGCAGCCCCTGGACGGAGGTGGATACGCAGTATTTT. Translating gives CASSPWTEVDTQYF.

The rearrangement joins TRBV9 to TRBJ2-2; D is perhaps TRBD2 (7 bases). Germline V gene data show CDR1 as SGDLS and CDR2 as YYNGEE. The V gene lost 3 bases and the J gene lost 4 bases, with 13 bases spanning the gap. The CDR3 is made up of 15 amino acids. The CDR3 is CASSASGGGTGELFF. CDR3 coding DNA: TGTGCCAGCAGCGCCTCGGGGGGCGGCACCGGGGAGCTGTTTTTT.

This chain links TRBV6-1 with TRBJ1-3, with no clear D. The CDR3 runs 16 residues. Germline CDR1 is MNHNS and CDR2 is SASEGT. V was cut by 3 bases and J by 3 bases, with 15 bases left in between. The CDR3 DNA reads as TGTGCCAGCAGTGATGCATCGAGGCCCATTGGAAACACCATATATTTT. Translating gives CASSDASRPIGNTIYF.